The source of this TCR beta chain is a study of T-cell reconstitution after alpha-beta-depleted transplantation in children. Overall study findings and caveats: Some patients showed high day-60 TCRbeta diversity, which derived from surviving recipient T cells and thymic progenitors.

Unique molecular identifiers were built into the TCRbeta library. TCRdb redid the calling of the PCR reads with MiXCR, one entry per CDR3 protein. The data contain approximately 490,000 distinct CDR3 sequences, roughly a tenth of them seen just once; the ten biggest clones take up around 2%. This clonotype came up a few times. Its antigen remains unknown. The CDR3 has 16 residues. The germline gives CDR1 MNHEY, CDR2 SVGEGT. The junction had 3 bases not matched to a gene; V was cut back by 2 bases and J by 2 bases. This receptor was identified in a child aged 2 to 15 with inherited bone marrow failure, due to receive a stem cell transplant. The material sequenced was PBMCs, taken before TCRalphabeta/CD19-depleted stem cell transplant. This sequence joins TRBV6-2 or TRBV6-3 and TRBJ2-1; 10 positions match TRBD2. In DNA, the CDR3 is TGTGCCAGCAGTTACCCGGGACTAGCGACCTACAATGAGCAGTTCTTC. Translated: CASSYPGLATYNEQFF.